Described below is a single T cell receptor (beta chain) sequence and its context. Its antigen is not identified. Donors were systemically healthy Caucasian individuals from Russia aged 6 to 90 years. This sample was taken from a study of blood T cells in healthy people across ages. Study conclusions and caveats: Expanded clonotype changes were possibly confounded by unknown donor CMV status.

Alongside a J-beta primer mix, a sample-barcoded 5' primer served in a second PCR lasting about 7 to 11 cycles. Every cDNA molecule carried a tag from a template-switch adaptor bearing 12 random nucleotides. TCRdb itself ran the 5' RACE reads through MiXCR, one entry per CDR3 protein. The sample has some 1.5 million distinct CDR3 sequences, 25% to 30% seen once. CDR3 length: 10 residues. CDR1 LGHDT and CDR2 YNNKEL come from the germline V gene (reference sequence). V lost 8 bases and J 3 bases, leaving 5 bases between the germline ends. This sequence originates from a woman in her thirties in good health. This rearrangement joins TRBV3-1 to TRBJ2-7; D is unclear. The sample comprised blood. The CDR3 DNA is TGTGCCAGCGAAGACTACGAGCAGTACTTC. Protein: CASEDYEQYF.